This is a list of T cell receptor beta chains from one sample in a study of CD4+ T cells in melanoma. Sequenced by immunoSEQ multiplex PCR; TCRdb stores in-frame clones only, minus some. Among roughly 10,000 clones listed, approximately 71% were seen once. The sample comprised cells from a culture (not recorded whether cultured in vitro). These receptors came from a human donor with melanoma. The CDR3 runs from the conserved cysteine through the conserved F or W. D genes are given only for firm matches. The listing skips clone size in some rows; elsewhere it reads once, few, many or a size class.

TGTGCCAGCAGACGGACTCAGGGAACTGGAAACACCATATATTTT | CASRRTQGTGNTIYF | TRBV2 | . | TRBJ1-3 | .
TGCGCCAGCAGAGATAACACTGAAGCTTTCTTT | CASRDNTEAFF | TRBV10-2 | . | TRBJ1-1 | .
TGTGCCAGCAGCTTAACGAATCAGCCCCAGCATTTT | CASSLTNQPQHF | TRBV7-9 | . | TRBJ1-5 | few
TGTGCCAGCAGCTCCCGTCAGGGGATGTATGGCTACACCTTC | CASSSRQGMYGYTF | TRBV27 | . | TRBJ1-2 | few
TGTGCCAGCAGCTTAGGGAGACTAACCGGGGAGCTGTTTTTT | CASSLGRLTGELFF | TRBV7-2 | . | TRBJ2-2 | few
TGTGCCTGGAGTGTAGGGAGCAAAAACATTCAGTACTTC | CAWSVGSKNIQYF | TRBV30 | . | TRBJ2-4 | few
TGTGCCAGCAGCTCAGGAGATAGGGGTGGGTATGGCTACACCTTC | CASSSGDRGGYGYTF | TRBV9 | . | TRBJ1-2 | once
TGTGCCAGCGTCGGACGTTCCGCGAACACCGGGGAGCTGTTTTTT | CASVGRSANTGELFF | TRBV19 | . | TRBJ2-2 | .
TGTGCCAGCAGCTTAAAGGTTGGGGACAACGACTACGAGCAGTACTTC | CASSLKVGDNDYEQYF | TRBV7-9 | . | TRBJ2-7 | .
TGTGCCAGCAGCTCCTATCTCCCGGTTGAAGCTTTCTTT | CASSSYLPVEAFF | TRBV11-2 | . | TRBJ1-1 | .
TGTGCCAGCGGGACAGGGTACACCGGGGAGCTGTTTTTT | CASGTGYTGELFF | TRBV6-5 | TRBD1 | TRBJ2-2 | .
TGTGCCAGCAGCTCCGGGACAGATAACACCGGGGAGCTGTTTTTT | CASSSGTDNTGELFF | TRBV4-2 | TRBD1 | TRBJ2-2 | .
TGTGCCAGCAGCTTAGGCGGCGGGGAGCAAGAGACCCAGTACTTC | CASSLGGGEQETQYF | TRBV11-2 | . | TRBJ2-5 | .
TGTGCCAGTAGTATATCCCTGCCGTTTTCGGGAATTTTC | CASSISLPFSGIF | TRBV19 | . | TRBJ1-5 | .
TGTGCCAGCTCCGATACAGGGTTCACTGAAGCTTTCTTT | CASSDTGFTEAFF | TRBV18 | . | TRBJ1-1 | .
TGTGCCAGCAGTGCCTCCGGGACAGGGAATCAGCCCCAGCATTTT | CASSASGTGNQPQHF | TRBV6-1 | TRBD1 | TRBJ1-5 | few
TGTGCCAGCCACTCGGGAGTAAATTCACCCCTCCACTTT | CASHSGVNSPLHF | TRBV2 | . | TRBJ1-6 | .
TGTGCCACCAGCAGAGATAGAGACAGGTCGAACTATGGCTACACCTTC | CATSRDRDRSNYGYTF | TRBV15 | . | TRBJ1-2 | once
TGTGCCAGCAGCAGCCAGGGGGCTGGGCCCCAGTACTTC | CASSSQGAGPQYF | TRBV11-2 | TRBD1 | TRBJ2-5 | .
TGTGCCAGCAGACCGACCGGGACTAGCGGGGTAAATGAGCAGTTCTTC | CASRPTGTSGVNEQFF | TRBV5-4 | TRBD2 | TRBJ2-1 | .
TGTGCCAGCAGTTACTCGTCAGGGGCCGGTTACGAGCAGTACTTC | CASSYSSGAGYEQYF | TRBV6-6 | . | TRBJ2-7 | .
TGTGCCAGCAGCTCCCTAGACAGCGAAGGCACCTACGAGCAGTACTTC | CASSSLDSEGTYEQYF | TRBV7-9 | . | TRBJ2-7 | .
TGTGCCAGCAGCCGCCGGGGACAGGGGGCAAACGAGCAGTACTTC | CASSRRGQGANEQYF | TRBV11-2 | TRBD1 | TRBJ2-7 | .
TGTGCCAGCAGTTTGCGGGGGGCCAGCTATGGCTACACCTTC | CASSLRGASYGYTF | TRBV28 | . | TRBJ1-2 | few
TGTGCCAGCAGCTTGGGTTTCACGGGCTACGAGCAGTACTTC | CASSLGFTGYEQYF | TRBV5-6 | . | TRBJ2-7 | .
TGTGCCAGCAGCTTAGGAGGGGCGGGCACCGGCATTAAGGATACGCAGTATTTT | CASSLGGAGTGIKDTQYF | TRBV11-2 | . | TRBJ2-3 | .
TGTGCCAGCAGCTTAGGCCCCAATTCACCCCTCCACTTT | CASSLGPNSPLHF | TRBV11-2 | . | TRBJ1-6 | .
TGTGCCAGCAGCCCCCGGACAGGGACAAAGATTCAGTACTTC | CASSPRTGTKIQYF | TRBV9 | TRBD1 | TRBJ2-4 | .
TGTGCCAGCAGTCTCGGGACTACGAACACCGGGGAGCTGTTTTTT | CASSLGTTNTGELFF | TRBV6-5 | TRBD2 | TRBJ2-2 | few
TGTGCCAGCAGCGCAACAGGGAATTCACCCCTCCACTTT | CASSATGNSPLHF | TRBV9 | . | TRBJ1-6 | .
TGTGCCAGCAGCTTAGCACCGGGGGGCCCCTACGAGCAGTACTTC | CASSLAPGGPYEQYF | TRBV11-1 | . | TRBJ2-7 | .
TGTGCCACCAGCAGGGGGGCAGGGCAAGAGACCCAGTACTTC | CATSRGAGQETQYF | TRBV15 | . | TRBJ2-5 | .
TGTGCCAGTAGTATAAATAGGGGAGTAGGCGGGGAGCTGTTTTTT | CASSINRGVGGELFF | TRBV19 | . | TRBJ2-2 | .
TGCAGCGTAGCCGGGACCACGGCAGATACGCAGTATTTT | CSVAGTTADTQYF | TRBV29-1 | . | TRBJ2-3 | .
TGTGCCAGCAGCTTGCACAGCTTGAACACTGAAGCTTTCTTT | CASSLHSLNTEAFF | TRBV5-4 | . | TRBJ1-1 | few
TGTGCCAGCAGCTTAGGTAGCGGGGATTACGAGCAGTACTTC | CASSLGSGDYEQYF | TRBV7-9 | TRBD2 | TRBJ2-7 | .
TGTGCCAGCAGCTCCCAACTTTTCATGGACTTC | CASSSQLFMDF | TRBV7-9 | . | TRBJ2-7 | .
TGCGCCAGCAGCCAAGGGGGGTCGGGCAGGGGGGGCACTGAAGCTTTCTTT | CASSQGGSGRGGTEAFF | TRBV4-1 | TRBD1 | TRBJ1-1 | .
TGTGCCAGTAGACCGGGCCTCTCCTCTTACAATGAGCAGTTCTTC | CASRPGLSSYNEQFF | TRBV19 | . | TRBJ2-1 | few
TGTGCCAGCAGCTTCCCATATTTGGACACAGATACGCAGTATTTT | CASSFPYLDTDTQYF | TRBV7-9 | . | TRBJ2-3 | .
TGTGCCAGCACGGAGGAATCTTACGAGCAGTACTTC | CASTEESYEQYF | TRBV2 | . | TRBJ2-7 | few
TGTGCCAGCAGCTTTAGAAGGTCCTACGAGCAGTACTTC | CASSFRRSYEQYF | TRBV13 | . | TRBJ2-7 | .
TGTGCCAGCAGCTTAGTACGGGGTTCTGGAAACACCATATATTTT | CASSLVRGSGNTIYF | TRBV7-9 | . | TRBJ1-3 | .
TGTGCCAGCAGCTTGACAGGTACGTCGCGAGCTTTCTTT | CASSLTGTSRAFF | TRBV5-6 | . | TRBJ1-1 | .
TGCGCCAGCAGCTTAGCCCAGGGGGGACGCTATGGCTACACCTTC | CASSLAQGGRYGYTF | TRBV5-1 | TRBD1 | TRBJ1-2 | .
TGTGCCTGGAGTGTAATCGGGGATAGCAATCAGCCCCAGCATTTT | CAWSVIGDSNQPQHF | TRBV30 | . | TRBJ1-5 | .
TGTGCCAGTAGTATTTCTTGGGATCAGCCCCAGCATTTT | CASSISWDQPQHF | TRBV19 | . | TRBJ1-5 | .
TGTGCCTGGAGTGGGGCAAGCGGCCCAAAGACCCAGTACTTC | CAWSGASGPKTQYF | TRBV30 | . | TRBJ2-5 | .
TGTGCCATCAGGGGCTCCATTACTAGTGTTGAGCAGTTCTTC | CAIRGSITSVEQFF | TRBV10-3 | . | TRBJ2-1 | .
TGTGCCAGCAGCTTAGCGTCGGGGACCTTAGCGGGGGCTCTCAATGAGCAGTTCTTC | CASSLASGTLAGALNEQFF | TRBV7-6 | TRBD2 | TRBJ2-1 | .
TGTGCCAGCAGCTTAAACAGGGGTCGCGGGGAGACCCAGTACTTC | CASSLNRGRGETQYF | TRBV5-4 | TRBD1 | TRBJ2-5 | once
TGTGCCAGCAGCGCGCAGGGGGCAGGGTACACTGAAGCTTTCTTT | CASSAQGAGYTEAFF | TRBV7-8 | TRBD1 | TRBJ1-1 | .
TGCGCCAGCAGCCAAGTTCCCCTCCTGCGGGGGGTTGGCGGGGAGCTGTTTTTT | CASSQVPLLRGVGGELFF | TRBV4-1 | TRBD2 | TRBJ2-2 | .
TGCAGCGTTGAAAGGTTTGGGACAGGGGGCAATGGCTACACCTTC | CSVERFGTGGNGYTF | TRBV29-1 | TRBD1 | TRBJ1-2 | .
TGTGCCAGCAGTGAATATACCCCAGAGCAGTACTTC | CASSEYTPEQYF | TRBV25-1 | . | TRBJ2-7 | few